These T cell receptor beta chains were read from a single sample in a study of cytomegalovirus exposure and HLA in healthy donors. Profiling relied on immunoSEQ multiplex PCR, and the TCRdb table lists in-frame clones only, not all of them. The sample consists of 50,000 to 60,000 clones, around 78% of them appearing once. The specimen was PBMCs. The source is a female donor in good health and CMV-seronegative. The CDR3 runs from the conserved cysteine through the conserved F or W. D genes are given only for firm matches. Rows may omit the clone size; those that give it use once, few, many or a size class.

size: NA; V: TRBV2; D: NA; J: TRBJ2-1; DNA: TGTGCCAGCAGTGTTATTAATGAGCAGTTCTTC; CDR3: CASSVINEQFF
size: NA; V: TRBV14; D: TRBD1; J: TRBJ1-1; DNA: TGTGCCAGCAGCCAATTGGAGGGGGCGAACACTGAAGCTTTCTTT; CDR3: CASSQLEGANTEAFF
size: NA; V: TRBV9; D: NA; J: TRBJ2-7; DNA: TGTGCCAGCAGCCCTGGACATCACTCCTACGAGCAGTACTTC; CDR3: CASSPGHHSYEQYF
size: NA; V: TRBV14; D: NA; J: TRBJ2-7; DNA: TGTGCCAGCAGCCCCACCTACGAGCAGTACTTC; CDR3: CASSPTYEQYF
size: NA; V: TRBV5-1; D: NA; J: TRBJ1-2; DNA: TGCGTCAGCAGCTTGGAAGCCAGGATTTTCTACACCTTC; CDR3: CVSSLEARIFYTF
size: NA; V: TRBV4-2; D: NA; J: TRBJ1-2; DNA: TGTGCCAGCAGCCAAGAAGGTGTACAGTATGGCTACACCTTC; CDR3: CASSQEGVQYGYTF
size: NA; V: TRBV29-1; D: NA; J: TRBJ1-2; DNA: TGCAGCGTTGGTGGCGCAGGCCATGGCTACACCTTC; CDR3: CSVGGAGHGYTF
size: NA; V: TRBV6-1; D: TRBD1; J: TRBJ1-5; DNA: TGTGCCAGCAGTGAAGAGACAGGGTTTATCCTGAGGAGCAATCAGCCCCAGCATTTT; CDR3: CASSEETGFILRSNQPQHF
size: NA; V: TRBV19; D: TRBD1; J: TRBJ1-4; DNA: TGTGCCAGTAAGGGACAGGGAACGGCGGGGGGCCTGTTTTTT; CDR3: CASKGQGTAGGLFF
size: few; V: TRBV6-6; D: TRBD1; J: TRBJ1-3; DNA: TGTGCCAGCAGTTTACAGGGGGGAAACACCATATATTTT; CDR3: CASSLQGGNTIYF
size: few; V: TRBV10-2; D: NA; J: TRBJ2-5; DNA: TGCGCCAGCTCCGAGGTGGCGTATCAAGAGACCCAGTACTTC; CDR3: CASSEVAYQETQYF
size: NA; V: TRBV5-1; D: NA; J: TRBJ1-3; DNA: TGCGCCAGCAGCTTGGCCGCAGGGGCTGGAAACACCATATATTTT; CDR3: CASSLAAGAGNTIYF
size: NA; V: TRBV6-4; D: TRBD1; J: TRBJ1-4; DNA: TGTGCCAGCAGCAAAACAGGGGGCGCCGATGAAAAACTGTTTTTT; CDR3: CASSKTGGADEKLFF
size: NA; V: TRBV7-9; D: NA; J: TRBJ1-1; DNA: TGTTCCAGCAGTCTCCCGGGGTGGAACACTGAAGCTTTCTTT; CDR3: CSSSLPGWNTEAFF
size: NA; V: TRBV11-3; D: NA; J: TRBJ2-3; DNA: TGTGCCAGCAGCTTAGAAGGGACTAGCACAGATACGCAGTATTTT; CDR3: CASSLEGTSTDTQYF
size: NA; V: TRBV2; D: NA; J: TRBJ1-5; DNA: TGTGCCAGCAGAGCTCCGGGTCCTTTACCGAATCAGCCCCAGCATTTT; CDR3: CASRAPGPLPNQPQHF